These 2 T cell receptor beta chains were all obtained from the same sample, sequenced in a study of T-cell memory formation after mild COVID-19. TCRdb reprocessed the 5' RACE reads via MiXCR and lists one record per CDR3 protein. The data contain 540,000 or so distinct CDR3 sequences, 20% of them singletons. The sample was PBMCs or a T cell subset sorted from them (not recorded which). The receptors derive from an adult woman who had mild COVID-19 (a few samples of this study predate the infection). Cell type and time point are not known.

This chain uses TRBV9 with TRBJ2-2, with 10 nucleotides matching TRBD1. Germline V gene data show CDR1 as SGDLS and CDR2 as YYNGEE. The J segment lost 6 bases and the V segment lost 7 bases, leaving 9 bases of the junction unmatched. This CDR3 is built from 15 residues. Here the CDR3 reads CASRARQGASGELFF. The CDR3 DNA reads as TGTGCCAGCCGGGCGCGACAGGGGGCATCCGGGGAGCTGTTTTTT. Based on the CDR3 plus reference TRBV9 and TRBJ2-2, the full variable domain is DSGVTQTPKHLITATGQRVTLRCSPRSGDLSVYWYQQSLDQGLQFLIQYYNGEERAKGNILERFSAQQFPDLHSELNLSSLELGDSALYFCASRARQGASGELFFGEGSRLTVL.

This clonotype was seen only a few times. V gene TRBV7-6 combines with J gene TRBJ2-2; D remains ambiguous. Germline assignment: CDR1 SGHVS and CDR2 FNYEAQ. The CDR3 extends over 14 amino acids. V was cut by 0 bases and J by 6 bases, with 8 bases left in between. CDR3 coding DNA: TGTGCCAGCAGCTTAGCAGGCCTCTCCGGGGAGCTGTTTTTT. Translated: CASSLAGLSGELFF.